The 14 T cell receptor beta chains below were found in one sample sequenced in a study of T cells and copy number aberrations in small-cell lung cancer. This table comes from immunoSEQ multiplex PCR, and its TCRdb copy is limited to in-frame clones, with some not included. The repertoire holds roughly 160 clones, with around 90% as singletons. Material for sequencing was tumor tissue. All receptors derive from a man in his 70s with small cell lung cancer.

The chain has TRBV14 and TRBJ2-7, with D tentatively TRBD1 (5 bases). The CDR3 is 14 amino acids. The germline V and J ends were trimmed by 1 base and 5 bases, with 12 bases remaining between them. Germline values: CDR1 SGHDN, CDR2 FVKESK. The CDR3 protein is CASSQGQGADEQYF. The CDR3 region has the DNA TGTGCCAGCAGCCAAGGACAAGGGGCGGACGAGCAGTACTTC.

This CDR3 reads CASSEAGSSSPLHF. CDR3 DNA sequence: TGTGCCAGCAGTGAAGCGGGTAGTAGTTCACCCCTCCACTTT. The V gene is TRBV6-1, the J gene TRBJ1-6, with no clear D. This CDR3 is built from 14 residues. Trimming removed 0 bases from V and 9 bases from J, with 9 bases in between. Germline CDR1 MNHNS, CDR2 SASEGT.

J is TRBJ2-2 and V is TRBV19; D not resolved. The CDR3 has 13 amino acids. Germline V CDR1 and CDR2: LNHDA, SQIVND (reference sequence). The V and J ends lost 3 bases and 7 bases respectively, with 9 bases between them. As DNA, the CDR3 is TGTGCCAGTAGTATTTTTAGGAACGGGGAGCTGTTTTTT. It yields the protein CASSIFRNGELFF.

V and J are TRBV30 and TRBJ1-5; unclear D gene. The ends were cut back, 1 base at V and 3 bases at J, with 7 bases in the middle. This CDR3 spans 13 amino acids. Germline CDR1 is GTSNPN and CDR2 is SVGIG (reference sequence). The CDR3 DNA is TGTGCCTGGAGTGCCGACATCAATCAGCCCCAGCATTTT. Translation gives CAWSADINQPQHF.

The chain is built from TRBV5-6 and TRBJ2-3, with 8 nucleotides matching TRBD2. V shed 0 bases, J shed 6 bases, and the junction held 3 bases outside the gene matches. This CDR3 has 14 residues. Germline V gene sequence: CDR1 SGHDT, CDR2 YYEEEE. CDR3 residues: CASSLVSGDDTQYF. The DNA for the CDR3 is TGTGCCAGCAGCTTGGTTAGCGGGGATGATACGCAGTATTTT.

V and J are TRBV4-3 and TRBJ2-5; weak D call: TRBD2 (6 bases). CDR1 and CDR2 (germline): LGHNA, YSLEER. The CDR3 loop spans 13 amino acids. Trimming stripped 4 bases from V and 3 bases from J, with 9 bases between. The CDR3 bases are TGCGCCAGCAGCCCCCCGGGGGAAGAGACCCAGTACTTC. It is translated as CASSPPGEETQYF.

This chain connects TRBV5-4 to TRBJ1-6; weak D call: TRBD1 (6 bases). This CDR3 comprises 15 residues. The V end was cut by 2 bases, the J end by 6 bases, with 12 bases between. CDR1 and CDR2 (germline): SGHNT, YYREEE (reference sequence). DNA for the CDR3: TGTGCCAGCAGCTTTAGGACAGATGGTAATTCACCCCTCCACTTT. This gives the protein CASSFRTDGNSPLHF.

This clone showed up just a few times. The chain carries TRBV30 and TRBJ2-2; the D is unclear. CDR1 and CDR2 (germline): GTSNPN, SVGIG (reference sequence). V lost 1 base to trimming and J lost 2 bases, with 8 bases between them. CDR3 length: 14 residues. This chain's CDR3 is CAWSDVVNTGELFF. The CDR3 DNA follows: TGTGCCTGGAGTGACGTGGTCAACACCGGGGAGCTGTTTTTT.

V usage is TRBV23-1 and J usage is TRBJ2-3, with unresolved D. TRBV23-1 is recorded as an ORF, its role being uncertain. V lost 7 bases, J lost 1 base, and 15 bases lay in between. The CDR3 has 15 residues. As DNA, the CDR3 is TGCGCCAGCACCCCTCCCCACCGAGGCACAGATACGCAGTATTTT. Its translation: CASTPPHRGTDTQYF.

The chain is built from TRBV29-1 and TRBJ2-5, with D unresolved. The CDR3 runs to 11 residues. V lost 7 bases, J lost 5 bases, and 11 bases lay in between. CDR1 is SQVTM, CDR2 ANQGSEA, per germline. The CDR3 region is CSGDLLETQYF. The CDR3 DNA reads as TGCAGCGGCGACTTGTTGGAGACCCAGTACTTC.

The V and J genes are TRBV7-4 and TRBJ2-6; no clear D gene. Germline-derived CDR1 and CDR2 are SGHVT and SQSDAQ. The CDR3 loop spans 16 amino acids. V gave up 5 bases and J gave up 5 bases, with 16 bases separating them. CDR3 region: CASSRRSQSRANVLTF. The CDR3 DNA follows: TGTGCCAGCAGCCGCCGCTCACAAAGTCGGGCCAACGTCCTGACTTTC.

This sequence joins TRBV19 and TRBJ1-1; tentatively, D is TRBD1 (5 bases). The CDR3 contains 14 residues. Germline V gene data show CDR1 as LNHDA and CDR2 as SQIVND (reference sequence). V lost 7 bases and J lost 1, with 13 bases in between. DNA for the CDR3: TGTGCCAGTAAAATCAAGGGGCCGAACACTGAAGCTTTCTTT. As protein: CASKIKGPNTEAFF.

The chain recombines TRBV7-2 with TRBJ1-3, with D unclear. The ends were cut back, 6 bases at V and 4 bases at J, with 16 bases in the middle. CDR1 and CDR2 from the germline V gene are SGHTA and FQGNSA. There are 15 residues in the CDR3. In nucleotides, the CDR3 is TGTGCCAGCAGTCAACAGTCGGGTGGGGGAAACACCATATATTTT. It is translated as CASSQQSGGGNTIYF.

As for this clone: At one boundary the junction diverges from the germline segment, which might be a read error. The chain recombines TRBV7-7 with TRBJ2-2; TRBD2 matches 11 bases. The CDR3 consists of 15 residues. Germline V gene lookup returns CDR1 SSHAT and CDR2 FNYEAQ (reference sequence). The CDR3, as DNA: TGTGCTAGCAGCTTTAGCGGGGGGGCCGCCGGGGAGCTGTTTTTT. Its translation is CASSFSGGAAGELFF.